This T cell receptor (beta chain) was captured in a study of CD8 T cells in Susac syndrome (dated by TCRdb to about 2019). Turning to the overall study: Repertoire sequencing was used to test whether CD8+ T cell activation and differentiation in Susac syndrome was antigen driven. The full study reports these points: The number of individuals in the TCR sequencing and HLA analysis was recognized as being relatively small.

RNA was extracted using the RNeasy kit, and roughly 0.5 to 1 ug of the RNA was reverse transcribed with random hexamers. The immunoSEQ multiplex PCR assay, which covers 54 Vbeta and 13 Jbeta segments, was used to amplify TCR beta CDR3 regions. Bias from PCR amplification was corrected by using a synthetic template baseline for primer optimization and for computational correction. The source study handled its data this way. Only productive sequences were kept, with reads annotated to V, D and J genes according to IMGT and analyzed in immunoSEQ Analyzer. Clonality was computed as one minus Shannon entropy normalized by log2 of the number of productive unique sequences. For each patient and control, public and private clones were evaluated among the 100 most prevalent clones. Clones were defined as Susac-specific if absent from the healthy and MS cohorts, from 1052 published viral clones and from other ImmuneACCESS disease sequences. Using fastp at Q25 and MiXCR, TCRdb reprocessed the public reads and kept productive beta chains. Merged by CDR3 protein, the rows form single entries marked with the most common genes and DNA. The V and J calls come from TCRdb's annotation, not from the publication. Within this sample are 200,000 to 250,000 distinct CDR3 sequences, with 95% of them counted one time only. Together, the top ten hold approximately 0.08% of the sample.

According to the germline V gene, CDR1 reads MNHEY and CDR2 reads SVGAGI. Spanning cysteine to phenylalanine, the CDR3 consists of 12 amino acids. Only the CDR3 region is kept as DNA, spanning 36 bases read in frame from base 1. Trimming takes 6 bases from V and 4 bases from J, and the germline ends sit 9 bases apart. Peripheral blood CD8+ and CD4+ T cells from healthy donors, Susac syndrome patients and multiple sclerosis patients were profiled by high-throughput TCR beta sequencing. Multiple sclerosis controls were treatment-naive patients with stable or active relapsing-remitting disease fulfilling revised McDonald criteria. CD8+ TEMRA cells were enriched by FACS, while bulk CD8+ and CD4+ T cells were purified by magnetic negative isolation. Blood was collected in EDTA tubes and processed within 24 hours, with PBMCs isolated through density gradient centrifugation. PBMCs intended for TCR sequencing were cryopreserved in liquid nitrogen and were subsequently thawed in a 37 degrees C water bath. The sorted or isolated CD4+, CD8+ and CD8+ TEMRA cells reached a purity of at least 90%.

This clonotype is a singleton in its sample. It lacks a known antigen. Qualities for individual bases were not recorded, and no much larger clone is one base off. One read alone is a weak basis. This TCR was sampled from a human donor with multiple sclerosis. Material: CD4+ T cells from PBMCs. This chain is built from TRBV6-5 and TRBJ1-2, with the D segment identity uncertain. The CDR3 corresponds to CASRSPSYGYTF. At the DNA level, the sequence is TGTGCCAGCAGAAGCCCAAGCTATGGCTACACCTTC.